This T cell receptor (beta chain) was found in a study of radiotherapy plus CTLA-4 blockade in lung cancer. Study background: Disease control was seen in approximately 31% of patients, objective responses in approximately 19%.

Some clones are missing from TCRdb's copy, which holds only in-frame ones; the method was immunoSEQ multiplex PCR. This table has 20,000 to 30,000 clones, about 76% appearing once. V was trimmed by 2 bases and J by 0 bases, leaving 8 bases between them. The V gene's germline CDR1 is MDHEN and CDR2 SYDVKM. The CDR3 has 15 amino acids. V gene TRBV28 combines with J gene TRBJ1-5; D gene ambiguous. The specimen was peripheral blood, collected from a patient treated with radiotherapy plus ipilimumab. The receptor comes from a human donor with non-small cell lung cancer whose response to radiotherapy plus ipilimumab could not be evaluated. The CDR3 DNA sequence: TGTGCCAGCAGTTTACGACACCTTAGCAATCAGCCCCAGCATTTT. Translation gives CASSLRHLSNQPQHF.